This TCR beta chain was identified in a study of blood T cell repertoires in COVID-19 (dated by TCRdb to 2020 to 2022). In the study overall: Samples covering the acute and convalescent phases of COVID-19 were provided by collaborators in the United States, Italy and Spain. Where available, HLA class I and class II types were obtained from metadata supplied by the sample provider rather than from assay-based typing. The repertoires were released in a freely available public database intended as a resource for research on the immune response to SARS-CoV-2. A de-identified subject ID, COVID-19 status, age in years and sex were almost always included in the sample metadata. The samples were drawn from the first 160 participants of the ongoing ImmuneRACE study and from 1,254 subjects provided by 6 global collaborators. The material from the prospective study consisted of cDNA or gDNA derived from T cells, B-cell-depleted T cells, or PBMCs. Deeply sampled blood TCRbeta repertoires from subjects exposed to, actively infected with, or recovered from COVID-19 were included in the dataset. Results and caveats for the whole study, not just this receptor: Clinical and demographic metadata were provided uncurated, with the amount varying by source and participant.

Enrolling through a virtual design, the prospective study's participants ranged in age from roughly 18 to 89 years and lived across some 22 United States geographic areas. In the prospective study, participants were assigned to cohorts based on the clinical history participants reported in a screening survey and a study questionnaire. Exposed participants had been in contact, within 2 weeks of entering the study, with a person who had a PCR-confirmed or clinician-diagnosed case of COVID-19. Mobile phlebotomists in the prospective study collected whole blood, serum and a nasopharyngeal or oropharyngeal swab from every participant. Participants in the prospective study had the option to provide additional blood draws and questionnaires over a roughly 2-month period. Before DNA extraction, prospective study blood samples were shipped either frozen or at room temperature. TCRbeta CDR3 regions were amplified from genomic DNA using the immunoSEQ Assay, a bias-controlled multiplex PCR. The study's processing was this. Nucleated cell counts per sample were estimated from amplification of reference gene primers within the assay. To quantify the absolute abundance of each unique TCRbeta CDR3 rearrangement, sequence reads were collapsed and filtered. Productive Simpson clonality was computed per sample as the square root of Simpson's diversity index over productive rearrangements. TCRdb's version of the immuneACCESS table is confined to in-frame rearrangements and falls short of the full clone set. An unresolved V gene accounts for under half of the shortfall where checked; the remainder is of unknown origin. The V and J calls and clone size were taken over from that table, and D and trimming were inferred from the DNA. This sample holds 230,000 or so clones; more than 75% were observed only once. 5% to 8% of the sample belongs to the ten largest clones.

CDR1 and CDR2 were assigned from the germline V gene (reference sequence) as PRHDT and FYEKMQ. Trimming at the junction amounts to 0 bases on V and 2 bases on J, and the germline ends lie 8 bases apart. The CDR3 spans 15 residues, from the cysteine through the phenylalanine. This entry keeps only the CDR3 DNA: 45 bases, framed from base 1. The table lists this clone with many counts. Its antigen is unknown. Nothing much larger sits one base from this clone, and base qualities are not available. The sample was PBMCs or T cells enriched from blood (not recorded which). The sequence came from a woman aged 45-65 years who had been exposed to COVID-19. The V gene is TRBV13 and the J gene is TRBJ1-5; TRBD1 is perhaps the D gene, given 5 matching bases. CDR3 reads: CASSLGRGGNQPQHF. DNA sequence: TGTGCCAGCAGCTTAGGCCGGGGGGGCAATCAGCCCCAGCATTTT.